The 24 T cell receptor beta chains below come from one sample, sequenced in a study of T cells after yellow fever vaccination. TCRdb itself ran the 5' RACE reads through MiXCR, one entry per CDR3 protein. Counted here are 300,000 to 350,000 distinct CDR3 sequences, under 5% occurring once; the ten biggest clones make up 20% to 25%. Sample: PBMCs, taken 5 days after the yellow fever booster vaccination. The receptors were gathered from a man aged 18 to 30 who received the YFV17D yellow fever vaccine.

Ten or more counts support this clonotype. This chain uses TRBV7-8 with TRBJ1-1; D remains ambiguous. This CDR3 region has 10 residues. Germline CDR1 is SGHVS and CDR2 is FQNEAQ. Trimming took off 6 bases at V and 6 bases at J, with 5 bases between the two ends. This chain's CDR3 is CASSGAEAFF. The DNA for the CDR3 is TGTGCCAGCAGTGGGGCTGAAGCTTTCTTT.

The gene calls are TRBV27 and TRBJ1-1; 10 nucleotides line up with TRBD1. The V and J ends lost 4 bases and 1 base, in that order; junction bases with no gene match: 6. Germline V gives CDR1 MNHEY, CDR2 SMNVEV (reference sequence). The CDR3 covers 16 residues. DNA of the CDR3: TGTGCCAGCAGTTCCCGACAGGGGGCGGGGAACACTGAAGCTTTCTTT. Its translation: CASSSRQGAGNTEAFF.

This clonotype occurred a few times. The V call is TRBV7-3, the J call TRBJ2-1, with 10 positions matching TRBD2. Germline CDR1 SGHTA, CDR2 FQGTGA. This CDR3 has 16 amino acids. With 4 bases clipped from V and 6 bases from J, the junction kept 9 bases outside the gene matches. The CDR3 bases are TGTGCCAGCAGCTCCTTAGCGGGGGGCAGGGGCAATGAGCAGTTCTTC. It yields the protein CASSSLAGGRGNEQFF.

The V call is TRBV6-1, the J call TRBJ1-1, with unresolved D. The CDR3 has 15 residues. V lost 4 bases and J 0 bases, leaving 12 bases between the germline ends. In germline, CDR1 is MNHNS, CDR2 SASEGT. The chain's CDR3 is CASSAIGTMNTEAFF. The CDR3 nucleotides read TGTGCCAGCAGTGCGATAGGTACTATGAACACTGAAGCTTTCTTT.

This clonotype has only a few counts. This chain connects TRBV7-2 to TRBJ1-5; D not certain. Germline CDR1 reads SGHTA; CDR2 reads FQGNSA. The CDR3 contains 12 residues. The germline V and J ends were trimmed by 2 bases and 7 bases, with 6 bases remaining between them. The CDR3 loop reads CASSLMRQPQHF. CDR3 coding DNA: TGTGCCAGCAGCTTAATGCGGCAGCCCCAGCATTTT.

In its sample, this clonotype was seen a few times. This chain links TRBV7-2 with TRBJ1-2; the match to TRBD1 covers 12 bases. The germline V gene encodes CDR1 SGHTA and CDR2 FQGNSA. With 6 bases clipped from V and 7 bases from J, the junction kept 12 bases outside the gene matches. This CDR3 comprises 16 residues. CDR3 in amino acids: CASSKPGDRGRVGYTF. The CDR3 region has the DNA TGTGCCAGCAGTAAACCGGGGGACAGGGGGCGCGTTGGCTACACCTTC.

This clonotype was observed a handful of times. The chain uses TRBV30 and TRBJ1-6; no definite D call. Trimming cost V 2 bases and J 5 bases, with 10 bases left between them. CDR1 GTSNPN and CDR2 SVGIG come from the germline V gene (reference sequence). The CDR3 length is 14 residues. The CDR3 DNA reads TGTGCCTGGAGTTACGATGTAAATAATTCACCCCTCCACTTT. Its protein product is CAWSYDVNNSPLHF.

At least ten counts were recorded for this clonotype. The rearrangement links TRBV30 to TRBJ2-7; D is unclear. V was trimmed by 3 bases and J by 1 base, leaving 7 bases between them. The germline V gene encodes CDR1 GTSNPN and CDR2 SVGIG (reference sequence). The CDR3 spans 12 residues. The CDR3 DNA reads TGTGCCTGGAGATGGAGATCCTACGAGCAGTACTTC. Amino acids: CAWRWRSYEQYF.

This clonotype was seen a handful of times. The chain has TRBV4-3 and TRBJ1-2; D remains unclear. There are 14 residues in the CDR3. CDR1 LGHNA and CDR2 YSLEER come from the germline V gene. V lost 5 bases and J lost 1, with 11 bases in between. CDR3 loop: CASSSKAFNYGYTF. DNA of the CDR3: TGCGCCAGCAGCTCCAAGGCCTTTAACTATGGCTACACCTTC.

This clonotype showed up many times. V gene TRBV6-1 combines with J gene TRBJ2-5, with TRBD1 matching over 8 bases. Unmatched junction bases numbered 0, after V lost 3 bases and J lost 0 bases. The length of the CDR3 is 14 residues. Germline loops: CDR1 MNHNS, CDR2 SASEGT. The CDR3: CASSEDRDQETQYF. The CDR3 DNA is TGTGCCAGCAGTGAGGACAGGGACCAAGAGACCCAGTACTTC.

This clonotype was recorded a few times. The genes are TRBV25-1 and TRBJ1-5; TRBD1 agrees at 11 bases. The junction had 12 bases not matched to a gene; V was cut back by 4 bases and J by 7 bases. Germline CDR1 MGHDK, CDR2 SYGVNS. The CDR3 covers 17 residues. The CDR3 nucleotides read TGTGCCAGCAGTGCCGAAGGGGACAGGGGGTTTGGGCAGCCCCAGCATTTT. This gives the protein CASSAEGDRGFGQPQHF. The whole variable domain, filled in from reference TRBV25-1 and TRBJ1-5, reads EADIYQTPRYLVIGTGKKITLECSQTMGHDKMYWYQQDPGMELHLIHYSYGVNSTEKGDLSSESTVSRIRTEHFPLTLESARPSHTSQYLCASSAEGDRGFGQPQHFGDGTRLSIL.

This clonotype was recorded a few times. The V gene is TRBV5-4, the J gene TRBJ2-2, with TRBD1 matching 7 bases. The V and J ends lost 4 bases and 4 bases, in that order; junction bases with no gene match: 10. CDR1 is SGHNT and CDR2 is YYREEE in the germline V gene (reference sequence). CDR3 length: 16 residues. For the CDR3, the DNA is TGTGCCAGCAGCCTAGGGACAGCTCAGGGCACCGGGGAGCTGTTTTTT. As protein: CASSLGTAQGTGELFF. Complete variable domain (other parts from reference TRBV5-4 and TRBJ2-2): ETGVTQSPTHLIKTRGQQVTLRCSSQSGHNTVSWYQQALGQGPQFIFQYYREEENGRGNFPPRFSGLQFPNYSSELNVNALELDDSALYLCASSLGTAQGTGELFFGEGSRLTVL.

The sample holds many counts of this clonotype. V gene TRBV10-3 combines with J gene TRBJ1-6, with TRBD1 matching 9 bases. The V gene's germline CDR1 is ENHRY and CDR2 SYGVKD. CDR3 length equals 13 residues. J was trimmed by 10 bases and V by 7 bases; bases with no gene match: 5. CDR3 sequence: CAIKETGGSPLHF. CDR3 DNA: TGTGCCATCAAGGAAACAGGGGGCTCACCCCTCCACTTT.

The V call is TRBV2, the J call TRBJ2-7; D not resolved. The germline gives CDR1 SNHLY, CDR2 FYNNEI. The V end lost 6 bases, the J end lost 3 bases, and 9 bases lay between the germline ends. There are 12 residues in the CDR3. The CDR3 is CASSQDIYEQYF. CDR3 nucleotide sequence: TGTGCCAGCAGCCAAGACATCTACGAGCAGTACTTC.

This clonotype was counted many times. The chain couples TRBV12-5 to TRBJ2-2; no clear D. The CDR3 is 12 amino acids. Germline loops: CDR1 LGHNT, CDR2 FRNRAP. Trimming left V 6 bases short and J 3 bases short, with 5 bases between. The DNA for the CDR3 is TGTGCTAGTGGACGCGACACCGGGGAGCTGTTTTTT. Its translation: CASGRDTGELFF.

This clonotype came up a few times. The chain combines TRBV7-9 with TRBJ2-3; D gene ambiguous. Trimming removed 5 bases from V and 6 bases from J, with 15 bases in between. Germline V lookup: CDR1 SEHNR, CDR2 FQNEAQ (reference sequence). The CDR3 sequence is 14 residues long. The CDR3 DNA follows: TGTGCCAGCAGCGGCCTTCTTAGATGGGATACGCAGTATTTT. It translates to CASSGLLRWDTQYF.

This clonotype was recorded a few times. The chain has TRBV21-1 and TRBJ2-7; the table calls TRBD1, which could not be checked here. TRBV21-1 is listed as a pseudogene. The CDR3 contains 17 residues. CDR3 in DNA: TGTGCCAGCAGCAAATTATTGGCCGGGTCCGAGGCCTACGAGCAGTACTTC. This translates into CASSKLLAGSEAYEQYF.

The rearrangement uses TRBV7-2 and TRBJ1-6; 7 bases are a match to TRBD1. This CDR3 has 13 residues. With V trimmed by 8 bases and J by 6 bases, 4 bases remained unmatched. Germline V CDR1 and CDR2: SGHTA, FQGNSA. This chain's CDR3 is CASGRDSNSPLHF. The CDR3 bases are TGTGCCAGCGGCCGGGACAGTAATTCACCCCTCCACTTT. The full variable domain, in which reference TRBV7-2 and TRBJ1-6 provide the parts outside the CDR3, is GAGVSQSPSNKVTEKGKDVELRCDPISGHTALYWYRQSLGQGLEFLIYFQGNSAPDKSGLPSDRFSAERTGGSVSTLTIQRTQQEDSAVYLCASGRDSNSPLHFGNGTRLTVT.

This clonotype appeared many times. The rearrangement uses TRBV20-1 and TRBJ2-7; D uncertain. CDR3 length: 14 residues. Looked up from germline, CDR1 is DFQATT and CDR2 is SNEGSKA (reference sequence). The V end lost 0 bases, the J end lost 3 bases, and 12 bases lay between the germline ends. CDR3 loop: CSARDVLGHYEQYF. DNA for the CDR3: TGCAGTGCTAGAGATGTATTGGGTCACTACGAGCAGTACTTC.

J is TRBJ2-1 and V is TRBV4-1, with D possibly matching TRBD1 (5 bases). The CDR3 runs 15 residues. Germline assignment: CDR1 MGHRA and CDR2 YSYEKL. Trimming pared 1 base from V and 0 bases from J, leaving 7 bases between. The CDR3 protein is CASSQGDSSYNEQFF. The CDR3, as DNA: TGCGCCAGCAGCCAAGGAGACAGCTCCTACAATGAGCAGTTCTTC.

This clonotype showed up many times. The rearrangement uses TRBV6-2 or TRBV6-3 and TRBJ1-1; D unclear. Germline CDR1 reads MNHEY; CDR2 reads SVGEGT. The CDR3 is 11 amino acids. Trimming stripped 4 bases from V and 6 bases from J, with 6 bases between. The CDR3 reads CASSLGPEAFF. In DNA form, the CDR3 reads TGTGCCAGCAGTTTAGGCCCTGAAGCTTTCTTT.

This clonotype was recorded many times. The chain is built from TRBV18 and TRBJ2-7, with D unresolved. V was pared by 4 bases and J by 1 base, with 8 bases between. Germline V gives CDR1 KGHSH, CDR2 LQKENI. This CDR3 contains 13 residues. CDR3 in amino acids: CASSLTVSYEQYF. In nucleotides, the CDR3 is TGTGCCAGCTCACTTACAGTGTCCTACGAGCAGTACTTC. Using reference TRBV18 and TRBJ2-7 for the parts outside the CDR3, the full variable domain is NAGVMQNPRHLVRRRGQEARLRCSPMKGHSHVYWYRQLPEEGLKFMVYLQKENIIDESGMPKERFSAEFPKEGPSILRIQQVVRGDSAAYFCASSLTVSYEQYFGPGTRLTVT.

This clonotype was counted between two and nine times. The chain joins TRBV28 to TRBJ2-3; 7 bases map to TRBD2. This CDR3 is built from 16 residues. The trim removed 6 bases at V and 2 bases at J, leaving 11 bases unmatched. Per germline, CDR1 MDHEN and CDR2 SYDVKM. The chain's CDR3 is CASSPTLAAPTDTQYF. DNA for the CDR3: TGTGCCAGCAGCCCTACGCTAGCGGCCCCCACAGATACGCAGTATTTT.

The table lists this clonotype with a few counts. DNA for the CDR3: TGTGCCAGCAGCCCGACAGGGGCCCGCGAGACCCAGTACTTC. Translating it yields CASSPTGARETQYF. This chain connects TRBV12-3 or TRBV12-4 to TRBJ2-5; 8 bases are a match to TRBD1. After removal of 6 bases from V and 5 bases from J, the junction contained 8 bases not matched to a gene. The length of the CDR3 is 14 residues.